This TCR beta chain was captured in a study of beta chain features in type 1 diabetes. About the research overall: Age, gender, cell numbers and subset yield matched between patients and controls.

The CDR3 has 14 amino acids. Germline V gene sequence: CDR1 MGHRA, CDR2 YSYEKL. V was trimmed by 0 bases and J by 2 bases, leaving 8 bases between them. Researchers reported sorting CD4+ naive, central memory, regulatory and stem cell-like memory cells via CD45RO/CCR7/CD25/CD127/CD95/CD27. Purities over 95% were achieved in all sorted populations. About this clone: What it binds is not known.

Study observations and caveats: Patients showed naive, central memory and Treg TCRB repertoires that appeared more similar than those of healthy donors.

Since all of the isolated RNA was reverse transcribed, expressed TCRB transcripts were what got sequenced. Here immunoSEQ multiplex PCR was the method, and the copy in TCRdb shows in-frame clones only, minus some. The sample consists of under 800,000 clones, around a sixth of them appearing once. This TCR was recovered from a man between 18 and 35 years old in good health. This chain links TRBV4-1 with TRBJ2-7; D may correspond to TRBD1 or TRBD2 (5 bases each). Sequenced material: naive CD4+ T cells from blood. The CDR3 bases are TGCGCCAGCAGCCAAGATTGGGACCCCTACGAGCAGTACTTC. This gives the protein CASSQDWDPYEQYF.